The 21 T cell receptor beta chains listed next were all sequenced from one sample in a study of blood T cell repertoires in COVID-19. The assay was immunoSEQ multiplex PCR, and TCRdb's table has in-frame clones only and misses some. In the table there are 130,000 to 150,000 clones, 65% to 85% of which are singletons. Sequenced: PBMCs or T cells enriched from blood (not recorded which). The receptors were sampled from a woman in her forties or fifties who had been exposed to COVID-19.

CDR3 region: CSARRGGEQYF. CDR3 sequence (DNA): TGCAGTGCTAGGAGGGGGGGCGAGCAGTACTTC. The V call is TRBV20-1, the J call TRBJ2-7, with a tentative D call TRBD2 (7 bases). V dropped 3 bases and J dropped 6 bases, with 9 bases sitting between them. There are 11 residues in the CDR3. The germline V gene has CDR1 DFQATT and CDR2 SNEGSKA (reference sequence).

The V call is TRBV18, the J call TRBJ2-7; tentatively, D is TRBD2 (6 bases). This CDR3 region has 15 residues. CDR1 KGHSH and CDR2 LQKENI come from the germline V gene. V lost 6 bases and J lost 2, with 17 bases in between. The DNA for the CDR3 is TGTGCCAGCTCCCTGACGGGAGCCGACCCCTACGAGCAGTACTTC. Its protein product is CASSLTGADPYEQYF.

The chain is built from TRBV12-3 or TRBV12-4 and TRBJ2-7, with 8 bases fitting TRBD2. V lost 6 bases and J lost 6; bases outside the gene matches: 7. The length of the CDR3 is 13 residues. The CDR3 protein is CASRQGLDREQYF. The CDR3 coding sequence is TGTGCCAGCAGGCAGGGACTAGATCGCGAGCAGTACTTC.

The chain combines TRBV28 with TRBJ2-1; D might be TRBD2 (6 bases). CDR1 and CDR2 from the germline V gene are MDHEN and SYDVKM. V lost 6 bases, J lost 6 bases, and 18 bases lay in between. The CDR3 spans 15 residues. The CDR3 DNA follows: TGTGCCAGCAGCCCGAATTCCGGGAGAAGCAATGAGCAGTTCTTC. Translated: CASSPNSGRSNEQFF.

V gene TRBV9 combines with J gene TRBJ1-1, with 7 bases matching TRBD1. The CDR3 runs to 16 residues. The germline gives CDR1 SGDLS, CDR2 YYNGEE. After removal of 3 bases from V and 0 bases from J, the junction contained 8 bases not matched to a gene. The CDR3 DNA reads TGTGCCAGCAGCGATCCGGGACAGCTCATGAACACTGAAGCTTTCTTT. Protein sequence: CASSDPGQLMNTEAFF. Together with reference TRBV9 and TRBJ1-1, the CDR3 gives the full variable domain: DSGVTQTPKHLITATGQRVTLRCSPRSGDLSVYWYQQSLDQGLQFLIQYYNGEERAKGNILERFSAQQFPDLHSELNLSSLELGDSALYFCASSDPGQLMNTEAFFGQGTRLTVV.

The genes are TRBV11-2 and TRBJ2-7; TRBD2 matches at 9 bases. The CDR3 length is 15 residues. Trimming took 6 bases from V and 3 from J; bases not matched to a gene: 9. The germline CDR1 and CDR2 sequences are SGHAT and FQNNGV. CDR3 protein: CASRQTTSGNYEQYF. CDR3 nucleotides: TGTGCCAGCAGACAAACGACTAGCGGAAACTACGAGCAGTACTTC.

The V gene is TRBV28, the J gene TRBJ1-6; no reliable D call. The germline V and J ends were trimmed by 2 bases and 14 bases, with 10 bases remaining between them. The CDR3 spans 12 residues. The germline gives CDR1 MDHEN, CDR2 SYDVKM. CDR3 bases: TGTGCCAGCAGTTTAGAGGGAAGGACCCTCCACTTT. Its protein is CASSLEGRTLHF.

This chain connects TRBV7-2 to TRBJ1-1; tentatively, D is TRBD1 (6 bases). CDR3 length: 14 residues. Germline V gene lookup returns CDR1 SGHTA and CDR2 FQGNSA. V was trimmed by 6 bases and J by 1 base, leaving 12 bases between them. CDR3 sequence: CASRLIQGNTEAFF. The CDR3 DNA reads as TGTGCCAGCAGGTTAATACAGGGGAACACTGAAGCTTTCTTT.

The chain carries TRBV20-1 and TRBJ1-2, with D uncertain. CDR3 length: 11 amino acids. Germline values: CDR1 DFQATT, CDR2 SNEGSKA (reference sequence). Trimming left V 3 bases short and J 7 bases short, with 9 bases between. The DNA for the CDR3 is TGCAGTGCTAGCCTAGCGGCTGGCTACACCTTC. This encodes CSASLAAGYTF.

The V gene is TRBV4-1, the J gene TRBJ2-7; maybe TRBD2 (6 bases). CDR3 length: 15 residues. CDR1 MGHRA and CDR2 YSYEKL come from the germline V gene. Trimming pared 4 bases from V and 7 bases from J, leaving 20 bases between. CDR3 coding DNA: TGCGCCAGCAGCCCCGGGACTGGGGGACCTAGGGAGCAGTACTTC. Translated, it gives CASSPGTGGPREQYF.

Note on this clone: This sample also contains other DNA sequences that code for the same CDR3. V usage is TRBV19 and J usage is TRBJ1-5; unclear D gene. Germline CDR1 is LNHDA and CDR2 is SQIVND (reference sequence). The CDR3 length is 11 residues. Trimming shortened V by 5 bases and J by 7 bases, and 6 bases separated the two germline ends. CDR3 sequence reads: CASSAGQPQHF. In DNA form, the CDR3 reads TGTGCCAGTAGTGCTGGCCAGCCCCAGCATTTT.

V and J are TRBV6-4 and TRBJ2-1; D unresolved. This CDR3 is built from 15 residues. In germline, CDR1 is MRHNA, CDR2 SNTAGT. V lost 0 bases and J 5 bases, leaving 11 bases between the germline ends. As DNA, the CDR3 is TGTGCCAGCAGTGACTCGGTTGGCGGTAACAATGAGCAGTTCTTC. It specifies CASSDSVGGNNEQFF.

The chain employs TRBV4-1 and TRBJ2-7; maybe TRBD2 (5 bases). This CDR3 contains 14 residues. V dropped 0 bases and J dropped 2 bases, with 8 bases sitting between them. Germline V gene lookup returns CDR1 MGHRA and CDR2 YSYEKL. The CDR3 region is CASSQDPGTYEQYF. The CDR3 DNA follows: TGCGCCAGCAGCCAAGATCCGGGGACCTACGAGCAGTACTTC.

This clone was seen more than once but under ten times. This chain joins TRBV24-1 and TRBJ2-3, with a tentative D call TRBD2 (5 bases). Between the trimmed V and J ends, which lost 2 bases and 6 bases, there was a span of 8 bases. The CDR3 totals 13 residues. Germline V CDR1 and CDR2: KGHDR, SFDVKD. CDR3 sequence: CATSDSGLDTQYF. The CDR3 DNA sequence: TGTGCCACCAGTGATTCCGGACTCGATACGCAGTATTTT.

This clone was observed a few times. The chain links TRBV11-3 to TRBJ1-6, with TRBD1 matching 7 bases. V shed 2 bases, J shed 4 bases, and the junction held 11 bases outside the gene matches. The germline V gene has CDR1 SGHNT and CDR2 YENEEA. This CDR3 is built from 18 residues. The CDR3 sequence is CASSLYHEGGAYNSPLHF. The CDR3 DNA sequence: TGTGCCAGCAGCTTATATCACGAAGGGGGCGCGTATAATTCACCCCTCCACTTT.

The chain carries TRBV2 and TRBJ2-3; D gene ambiguous. Germline V CDR1 and CDR2: SNHLY, FYNNEI. Trimming took off 6 bases at V and 2 bases at J, with 9 bases between the two ends. There are 13 residues in the CDR3. The CDR3 DNA reads as TGTGCCAGCAGCGACACGCACACAGATACGCAGTATTTT. It is translated as CASSDTHTDTQYF.

This clone was seen a few times. The rearrangement links TRBV5-6 to TRBJ2-1; 8 nucleotides match TRBD1. The germline CDR1 and CDR2 sequences are SGHDT and YYEEEE. After removal of 2 bases from V and 2 bases from J, the junction contained 3 bases not matched to a gene. This CDR3 comprises 15 residues. CDR3 protein: CASSFQTGAYNEQFF. The CDR3 nucleotides read TGTGCCAGCAGCTTTCAGACAGGGGCCTACAATGAGCAGTTCTTC.

The V and J genes are TRBV5-6 and TRBJ2-7; D is possibly TRBD2 (5 bases). Germline CDR1 and CDR2: SGHDT and YYEEEE. CDR3 length: 15 residues. Trimming shortened V by 4 bases and J by 7 bases, and 21 bases separated the two germline ends. This CDR3 reads CASSPLFEGLNEQYF. CDR3 nucleotides: TGTGCCAGCAGCCCGCTTTTCGAGGGTTTGAATGAGCAGTACTTC.

The V call is TRBV11-2, the J call TRBJ1-2; 7 bases are a match to TRBD1. CDR1 and CDR2 from the germline V gene are SGHAT and FQNNGV. The CDR3 runs 16 residues. J gave up 2 bases and V 7 bases, and 13 bases lay outside the gene matches. The DNA for the CDR3 is TGTGCCAGCAAGGACGCCAAGGGGGCGATAAACTATGGCTACACCTTC. Translated: CASKDAKGAINYGYTF.

The chain couples TRBV5-8 to TRBJ2-3, with 12 bases that match TRBD2. This CDR3 spans 16 amino acids. The V gene's germline CDR1 is SGHTS and CDR2 YDEGEE. Unmatched junction bases numbered 3, after V lost 4 bases and J lost 0 bases. The CDR3: CASSGGLAGSTDTQYF. In nucleotides, the CDR3 is TGTGCCAGCAGCGGAGGACTAGCGGGGAGCACAGATACGCAGTATTTT.

The rearrangement uses TRBV6-6 and TRBJ2-7; 8 positions match TRBD2. The germline V gene has CDR1 MNHNY and CDR2 SVGAGI (reference sequence). There are 14 residues in the CDR3. V lost 4 bases to trimming and J lost 1 base; unmatched junction nucleotides: 3. As DNA, the CDR3 is TGTGCCAGCAGTTCAGCGGGAGCGTCCTACGAGCAGTACTTC. Translating it yields CASSSAGASYEQYF.